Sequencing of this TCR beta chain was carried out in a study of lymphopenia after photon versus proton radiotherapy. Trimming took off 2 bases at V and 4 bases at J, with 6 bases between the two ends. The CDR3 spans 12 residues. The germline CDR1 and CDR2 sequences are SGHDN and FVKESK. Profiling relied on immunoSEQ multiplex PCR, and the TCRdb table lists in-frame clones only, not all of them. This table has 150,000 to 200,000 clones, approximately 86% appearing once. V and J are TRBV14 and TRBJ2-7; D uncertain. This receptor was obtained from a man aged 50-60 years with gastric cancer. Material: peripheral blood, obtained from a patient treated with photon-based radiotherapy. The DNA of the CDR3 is TGTGCCAGCAGCCAAAGCCAATACGAGCAGTACTTC. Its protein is CASSQSQYEQYF.